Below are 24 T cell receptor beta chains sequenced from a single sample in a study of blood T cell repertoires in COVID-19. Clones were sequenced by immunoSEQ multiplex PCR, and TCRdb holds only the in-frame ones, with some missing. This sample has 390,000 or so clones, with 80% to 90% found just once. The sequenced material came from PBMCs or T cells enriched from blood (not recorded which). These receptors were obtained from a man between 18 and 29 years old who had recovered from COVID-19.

The CDR3 protein is CASSLDAGNTGELFF. The CDR3 region has the DNA TGCGCCAGCAGCTTGGACGCAGGCAACACCGGGGAGCTGTTTTTT. The rearrangement uses TRBV5-1 and TRBJ2-2; no clear D gene. The V and J ends lost 0 bases and 2 bases respectively, with 8 bases between them. The CDR3 covers 15 residues. Germline CDR1 SGHRS, CDR2 YFSETQ.

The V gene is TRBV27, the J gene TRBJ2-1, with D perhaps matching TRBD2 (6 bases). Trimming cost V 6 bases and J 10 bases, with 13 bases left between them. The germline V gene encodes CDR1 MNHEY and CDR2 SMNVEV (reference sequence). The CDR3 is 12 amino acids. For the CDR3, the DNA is TGTGCCAGCAGCCCTATGGCGGGGGAGCAGTTCTTC. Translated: CASSPMAGEQFF.

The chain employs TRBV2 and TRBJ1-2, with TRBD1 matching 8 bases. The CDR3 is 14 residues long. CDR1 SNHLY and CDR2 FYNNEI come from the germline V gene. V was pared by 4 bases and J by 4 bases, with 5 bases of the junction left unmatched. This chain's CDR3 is CASSVDRGIYGYTF. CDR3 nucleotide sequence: TGTGCCAGCAGTGTTGACAGGGGAATCTATGGCTACACCTTC.

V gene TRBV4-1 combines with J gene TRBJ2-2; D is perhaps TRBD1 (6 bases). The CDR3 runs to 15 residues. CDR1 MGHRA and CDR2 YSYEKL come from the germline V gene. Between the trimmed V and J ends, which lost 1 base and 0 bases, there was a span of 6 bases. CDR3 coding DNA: TGCGCCAGCAGCCAAGGGACAGCGAACACCGGGGAGCTGTTTTTT. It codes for CASSQGTANTGELFF.

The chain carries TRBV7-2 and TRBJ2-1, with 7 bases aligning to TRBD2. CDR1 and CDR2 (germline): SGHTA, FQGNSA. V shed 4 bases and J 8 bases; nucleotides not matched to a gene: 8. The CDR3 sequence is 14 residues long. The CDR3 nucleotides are TGTGCCAGCAGCTCCGGGGGGAGGGGCTATGAGCAGTTCTTC. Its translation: CASSSGGRGYEQFF.

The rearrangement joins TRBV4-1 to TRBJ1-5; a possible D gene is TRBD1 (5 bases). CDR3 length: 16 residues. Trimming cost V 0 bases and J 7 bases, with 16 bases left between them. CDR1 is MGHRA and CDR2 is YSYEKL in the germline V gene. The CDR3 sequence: CASSQDQMRGGQPQHF. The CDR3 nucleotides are TGCGCCAGCAGCCAAGATCAGATGAGGGGAGGGCAGCCCCAGCATTTT.

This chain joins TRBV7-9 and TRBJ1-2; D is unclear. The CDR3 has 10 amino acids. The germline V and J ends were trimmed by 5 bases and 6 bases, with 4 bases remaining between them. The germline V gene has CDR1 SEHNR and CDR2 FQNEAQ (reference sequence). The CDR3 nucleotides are TGTGCCAGCAGCCTTAATGGCTACACCTTC. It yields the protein CASSLNGYTF.

DNA of the CDR3: TGTGCCAGCAGCCTGGACGGGAGCTCTGGAAACACCATATATTTT. Amino acid sequence: CASSLDGSSGNTIYF. The chain is built from TRBV27 and TRBJ1-3; D gene unclear. This CDR3 is 15 amino acids long. V dropped 6 bases and J dropped 0 bases, with 12 bases sitting between them. Germline assignment: CDR1 MNHEY and CDR2 SMNVEV (reference sequence).

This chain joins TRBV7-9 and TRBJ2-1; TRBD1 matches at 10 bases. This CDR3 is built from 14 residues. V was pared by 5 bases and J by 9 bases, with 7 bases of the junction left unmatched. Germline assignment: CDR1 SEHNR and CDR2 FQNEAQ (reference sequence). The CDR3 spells CASSPGTGVVEQFF. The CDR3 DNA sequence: TGTGCCAGCAGCCCCGGGACAGGGGTGGTTGAGCAGTTCTTC.

In nucleotides, the CDR3 is TGCGCCAGCAGCCAAGAGAGGGGACTCCCAATAGAGCAGTTCTTC. Protein product: CASSQERGLPIEQFF. The gene calls are TRBV4-3 and TRBJ2-1; tentatively, D is TRBD2 (6 bases). CDR1 LGHNA and CDR2 YSLEER come from the germline V gene. Trimming removed 0 bases from V and 10 bases from J, with 16 bases in between. The CDR3 loop spans 15 amino acids.

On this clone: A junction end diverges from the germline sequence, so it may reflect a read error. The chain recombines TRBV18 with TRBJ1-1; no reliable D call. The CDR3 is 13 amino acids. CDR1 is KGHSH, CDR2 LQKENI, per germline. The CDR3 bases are TGTGCCAGCTCCCCACCCCAGCGCACTGAAGCTTTCTTT. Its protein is CASSPPQRTEAFF.

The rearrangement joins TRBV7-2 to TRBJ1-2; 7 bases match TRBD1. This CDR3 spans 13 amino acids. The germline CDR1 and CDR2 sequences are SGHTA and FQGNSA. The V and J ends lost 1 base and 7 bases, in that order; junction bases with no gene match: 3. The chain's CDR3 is CASSLEGGGGYTF. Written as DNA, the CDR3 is TGTGCCAGCAGCTTAGAAGGGGGCGGTGGCTACACCTTC.

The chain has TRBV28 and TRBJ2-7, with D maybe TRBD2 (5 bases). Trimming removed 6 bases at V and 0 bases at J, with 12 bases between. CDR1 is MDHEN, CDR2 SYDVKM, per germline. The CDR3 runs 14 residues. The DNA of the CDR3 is TGTGCCAGCAGCTTCCGAGGGAGCTCCTACGAGCAGTACTTC. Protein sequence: CASSFRGSSYEQYF.

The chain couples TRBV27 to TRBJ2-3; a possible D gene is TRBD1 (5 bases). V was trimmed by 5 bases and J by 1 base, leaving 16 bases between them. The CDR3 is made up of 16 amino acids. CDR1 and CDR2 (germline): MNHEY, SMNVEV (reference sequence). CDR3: CASSRPNKQGTDTQYF. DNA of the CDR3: TGTGCCAGCAGTCGACCGAATAAACAGGGCACAGATACGCAGTATTTT.

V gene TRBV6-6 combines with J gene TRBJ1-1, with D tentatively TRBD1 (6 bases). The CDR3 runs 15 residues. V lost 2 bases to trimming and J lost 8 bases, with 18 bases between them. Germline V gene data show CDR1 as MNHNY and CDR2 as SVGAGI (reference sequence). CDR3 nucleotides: TGTGCCAGCAGTTACCTTTCCCGACAGGCCCCAGAAGCTTTCTTT. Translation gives CASSYLSRQAPEAFF.

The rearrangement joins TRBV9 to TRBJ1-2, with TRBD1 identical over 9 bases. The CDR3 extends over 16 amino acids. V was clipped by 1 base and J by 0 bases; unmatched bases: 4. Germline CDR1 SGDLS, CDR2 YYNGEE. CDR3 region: CASSVNRDRANYGYTF. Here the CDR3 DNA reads TGTGCCAGCAGCGTAAACCGGGACAGGGCTAACTATGGCTACACCTTC.

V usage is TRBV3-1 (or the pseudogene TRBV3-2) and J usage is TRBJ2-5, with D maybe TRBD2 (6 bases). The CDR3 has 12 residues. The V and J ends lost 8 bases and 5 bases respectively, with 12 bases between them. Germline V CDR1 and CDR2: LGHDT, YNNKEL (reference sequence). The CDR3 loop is CASGSGGETQYF. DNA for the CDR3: TGTGCCAGCGGTTCCGGGGGTGAGACCCAGTACTTC.

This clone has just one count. The CDR3 loop is CASSSSVSSAETQYF. The CDR3 DNA follows: TGTGCCAGCAGCTCGAGCGTCTCGAGTGCAGAGACCCAGTACTTC. The chain employs TRBV7-3 and TRBJ2-5; the D is unclear. This CDR3 contains 15 residues. Deletions cut 4 bases from V and 4 bases from J, with 16 bases between. Germline CDR1 and CDR2: SGHTA and FQGTGA. Drawing the rest from reference TRBV7-3 and TRBJ2-5, the complete variable domain is GAGVSQTPSNKVTEKGKYVELRCDPISGHTALYWYRQSLGQGPEFLIYFQGTGAADDSGLPNDRFFAVRPEGSVSTLKIQRTERGDSAVYLCASSSSVSSAETQYFGPGTRLLVL.

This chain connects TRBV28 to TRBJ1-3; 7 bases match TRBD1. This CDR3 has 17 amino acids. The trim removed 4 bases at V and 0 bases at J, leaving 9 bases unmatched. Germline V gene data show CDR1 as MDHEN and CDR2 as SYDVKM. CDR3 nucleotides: TGTGCCAGCAGTTCCTGGACAGGCCTGAGCTCTGGAAACACCATATATTTT. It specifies CASSSWTGLSSGNTIYF.

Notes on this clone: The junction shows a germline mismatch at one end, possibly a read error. The CDR3 protein is CASSPAGTGHTGYDF. Written as DNA, the CDR3 is TGTGCCAGCAGTCCCGCCGGGACAGGGCACACGGGGTATGATTTT. The V gene is TRBV6-5, the J gene TRBJ1-3, with 9 bases matching TRBD1. The CDR3 spans 15 residues. The germline V gene encodes CDR1 MNHEY and CDR2 SVGAGI.

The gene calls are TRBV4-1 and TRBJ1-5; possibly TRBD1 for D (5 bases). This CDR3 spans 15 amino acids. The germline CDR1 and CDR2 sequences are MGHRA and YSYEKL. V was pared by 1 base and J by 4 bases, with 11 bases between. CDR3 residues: CASSQVAGWNQPQHF. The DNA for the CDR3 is TGCGCCAGCAGCCAAGTCGCAGGGTGGAATCAGCCCCAGCATTTT.

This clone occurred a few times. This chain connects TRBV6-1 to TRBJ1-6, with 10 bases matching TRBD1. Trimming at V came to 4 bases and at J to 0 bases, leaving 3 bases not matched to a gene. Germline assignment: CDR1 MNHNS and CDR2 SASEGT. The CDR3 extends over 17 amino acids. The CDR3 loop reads CASSGGQGSSYNSPLHF. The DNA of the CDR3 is TGTGCCAGCAGTGGGGGACAGGGGAGCTCCTATAATTCACCCCTCCACTTT.

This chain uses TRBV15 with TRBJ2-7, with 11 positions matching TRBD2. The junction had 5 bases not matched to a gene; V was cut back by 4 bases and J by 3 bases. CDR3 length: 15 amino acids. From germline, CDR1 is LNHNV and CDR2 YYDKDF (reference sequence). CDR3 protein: CATSNSTSGDYEQYF. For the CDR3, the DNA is TGTGCCACCAGCAATTCGACTAGCGGGGACTACGAGCAGTACTTC.

The CDR3 coding sequence is TGTGCCAGCAGCGAACAGGAAAGGGTCTATAATTCACCCCTCCACTTT. It translates to CASSEQERVYNSPLHF. The genes are TRBV9 and TRBJ1-6; tentatively, D is TRBD1 (5 bases). Germline CDR1 SGDLS, CDR2 YYNGEE. The CDR3 spans 16 residues. The ends were cut back, 3 bases at V and 3 bases at J, with 13 bases in the middle.